Listed here are 2 T cell receptor beta chains from one sample, sequenced in a study of CD8 T cells in Susac syndrome (dated by TCRdb to the late 2010s). To prepare the library, the immunoSEQ multiplex PCR assay was applied. RNA was extracted with the RNeasy kit and roughly 0.5 to 1 ug was reverse transcribed using random hexamers. The public sequencing data were trimmed at Q25 with fastp and processed into clonotypes with MiXCR by TCRdb, which kept only in-frame beta chains. Rows with a matching CDR3 protein are joined into one entry that keeps the most common DNA and genes. The sample table shows a few hundred thousand distinct CDR3 sequences, and roughly 96% are seen once. Together, the top ten hold about 0.091% of the sample. Material for sequencing was CD4+ T cells from PBMCs. The receptors come from a human donor with multiple sclerosis.

The chain uses TRBV29-1 and TRBJ2-1; 9 bases are shared with TRBD2. J was trimmed by 5 bases and V by 6 bases; bases with no gene match: 2. Germline V gene sequence: CDR1 SQVTM, CDR2 ANQGSEA. There are 12 residues in the CDR3. CDR3 in DNA: TGCAGCGTGGGACTAGCAAACAATGAGCAGTTCTTC. It encodes CSVGLANNEQFF.

The V call is TRBV7-2, the J call TRBJ2-3, with D possibly TRBD2 on 5 matching bases. CDR1 is SGHTA and CDR2 is FQGNSA in the germline V gene. Deletions cut 3 bases from V and 3 bases from J, with 13 bases between. This CDR3 comprises 15 residues. CDR3 in amino acids: CASSFSVVATDTQYF. CDR3 in DNA: TGTGCCAGCAGCTTTTCCGTGGTAGCGACAGATACGCAGTATTTT.